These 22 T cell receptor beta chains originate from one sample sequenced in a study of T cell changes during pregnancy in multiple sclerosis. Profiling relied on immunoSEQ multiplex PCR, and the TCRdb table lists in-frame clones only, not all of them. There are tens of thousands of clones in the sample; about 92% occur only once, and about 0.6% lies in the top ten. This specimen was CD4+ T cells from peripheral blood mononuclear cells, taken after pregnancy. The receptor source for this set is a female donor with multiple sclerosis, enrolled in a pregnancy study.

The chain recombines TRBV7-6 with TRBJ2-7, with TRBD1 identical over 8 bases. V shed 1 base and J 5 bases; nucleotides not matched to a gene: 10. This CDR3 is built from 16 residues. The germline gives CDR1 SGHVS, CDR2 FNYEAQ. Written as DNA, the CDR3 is TGTGCCAGCAGCTTAGGGCCGACAGGGGCATATGACGAGCAGTACTTC. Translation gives CASSLGPTGAYDEQYF.

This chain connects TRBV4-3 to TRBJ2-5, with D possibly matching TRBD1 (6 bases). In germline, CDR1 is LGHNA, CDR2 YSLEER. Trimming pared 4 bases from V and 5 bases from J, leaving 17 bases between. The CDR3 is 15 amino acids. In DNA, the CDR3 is TGCGCCAGCAGCCTTAACAGGGCCTCCGGCGAGACCCAGTACTTC. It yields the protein CASSLNRASGETQYF.

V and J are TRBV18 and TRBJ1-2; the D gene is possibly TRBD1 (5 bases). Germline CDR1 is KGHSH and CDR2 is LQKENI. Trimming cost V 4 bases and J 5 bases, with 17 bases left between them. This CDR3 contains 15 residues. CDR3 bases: TGTGCCAGCTCACGTAGGGGTAGCCCAGGATATGGCTACACCTTC. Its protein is CASSRRGSPGYGYTF.

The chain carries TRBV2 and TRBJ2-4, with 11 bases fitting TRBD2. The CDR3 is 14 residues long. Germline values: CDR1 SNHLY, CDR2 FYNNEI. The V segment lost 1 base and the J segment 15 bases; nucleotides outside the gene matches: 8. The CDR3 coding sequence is TGTGCCAGCAGTGAAGAGTCCCTAGCGGGGGGCCCGTACTTC. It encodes CASSEESLAGGPYF.

CDR3 sequence: CASSTGTARAYTF. As DNA, the CDR3 is TGTGCCAGTAGTACGGGGACAGCACGAGCCTACACCTTC. The V call is TRBV19, the J call TRBJ1-2; TRBD1 aligns across 7 bases. The CDR3 spans 13 residues. In germline, CDR1 is LNHDA, CDR2 SQIVND (reference sequence). V dropped 4 bases and J dropped 10; count of bases not matched to a gene: 9. Drawing the rest from reference TRBV19 and TRBJ1-2, the complete variable domain is DGGITQSPKYLFRKEGQNVTLSCEQNLNHDAMYWYRQDPGQGLRLIYYSQIVNDFQKGDIAEGYSVSREKKESFPLTVTSAQKNPTAFYLCASSTGTARAYTFGSGTRLTVV.

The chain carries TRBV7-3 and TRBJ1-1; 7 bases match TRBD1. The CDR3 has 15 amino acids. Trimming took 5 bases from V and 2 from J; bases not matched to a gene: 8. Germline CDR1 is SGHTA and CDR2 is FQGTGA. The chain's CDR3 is CASSHRQGENTEAFF. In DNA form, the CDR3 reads TGTGCCAGCAGCCATAGACAGGGAGAAAACACTGAAGCTTTCTTT.

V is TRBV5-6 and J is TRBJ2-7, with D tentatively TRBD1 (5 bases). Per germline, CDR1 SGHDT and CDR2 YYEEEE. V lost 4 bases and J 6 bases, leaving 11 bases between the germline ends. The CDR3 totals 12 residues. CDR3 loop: CASSLTVGEQYF. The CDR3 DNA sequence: TGTGCCAGCAGCCTGACAGTTGGCGAGCAGTACTTC.

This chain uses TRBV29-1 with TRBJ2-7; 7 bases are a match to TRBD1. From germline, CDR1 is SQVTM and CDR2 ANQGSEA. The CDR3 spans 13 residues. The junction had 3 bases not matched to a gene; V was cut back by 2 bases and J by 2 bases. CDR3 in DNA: TGCAGCGTTGAATCCGACAGGGCCTACGAGCAGTACTTC. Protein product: CSVESDRAYEQYF.

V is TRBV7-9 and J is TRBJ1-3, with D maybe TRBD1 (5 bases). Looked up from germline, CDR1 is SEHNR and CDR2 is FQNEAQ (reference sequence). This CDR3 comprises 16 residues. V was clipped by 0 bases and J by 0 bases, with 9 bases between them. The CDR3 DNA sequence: TGTGCCAGCAGCTTAGCGTTCAGGGACTCTGGAAACACCATATATTTT. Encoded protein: CASSLAFRDSGNTIYF.

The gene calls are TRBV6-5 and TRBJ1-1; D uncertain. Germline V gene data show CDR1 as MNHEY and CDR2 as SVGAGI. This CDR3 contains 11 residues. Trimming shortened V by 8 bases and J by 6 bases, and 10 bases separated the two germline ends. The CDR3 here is CASGRSAEAFF. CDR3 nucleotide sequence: TGTGCCAGCGGTCGGAGTGCTGAAGCTTTCTTT.

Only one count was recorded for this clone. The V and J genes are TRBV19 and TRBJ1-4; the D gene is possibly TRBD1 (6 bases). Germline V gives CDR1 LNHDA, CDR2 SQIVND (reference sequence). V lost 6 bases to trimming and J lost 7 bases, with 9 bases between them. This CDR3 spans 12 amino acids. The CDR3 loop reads CASSQGFEKLFF. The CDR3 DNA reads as TGTGCCAGTAGCCAGGGGTTTGAAAAACTGTTTTTT.

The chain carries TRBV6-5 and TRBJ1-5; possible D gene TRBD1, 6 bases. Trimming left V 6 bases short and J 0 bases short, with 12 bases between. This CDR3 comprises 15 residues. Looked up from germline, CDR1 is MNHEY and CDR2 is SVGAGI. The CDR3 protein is CASRLDRYSNQPQHF. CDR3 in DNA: TGTGCCAGCAGACTCGACAGGTATAGCAATCAGCCCCAGCATTTT.

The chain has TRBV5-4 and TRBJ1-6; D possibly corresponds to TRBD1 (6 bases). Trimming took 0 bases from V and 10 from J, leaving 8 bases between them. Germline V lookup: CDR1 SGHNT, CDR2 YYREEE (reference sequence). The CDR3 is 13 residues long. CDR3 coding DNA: TGTGCCAGCAGCTTGGACAGGGACTCACCCCTCCACTTT. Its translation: CASSLDRDSPLHF.

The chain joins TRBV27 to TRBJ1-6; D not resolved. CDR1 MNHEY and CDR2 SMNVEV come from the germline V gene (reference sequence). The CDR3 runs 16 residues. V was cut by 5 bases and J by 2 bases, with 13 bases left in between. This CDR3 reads CASSPQSVPYNSPLHF. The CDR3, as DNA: TGTGCCAGCAGTCCCCAGTCCGTCCCCTATAATTCACCCCTCCACTTT.

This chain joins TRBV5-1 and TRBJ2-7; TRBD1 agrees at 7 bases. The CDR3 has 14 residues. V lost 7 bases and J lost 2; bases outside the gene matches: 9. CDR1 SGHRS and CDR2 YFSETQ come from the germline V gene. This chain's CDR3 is CASAGTAEAYEQYF. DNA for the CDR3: TGCGCCAGCGCCGGGACAGCTGAAGCCTACGAGCAGTACTTC.

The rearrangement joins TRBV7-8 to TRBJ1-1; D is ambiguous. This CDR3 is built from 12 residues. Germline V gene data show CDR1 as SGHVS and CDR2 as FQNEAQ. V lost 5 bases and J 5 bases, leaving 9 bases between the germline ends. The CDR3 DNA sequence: TGTGCCAGCAGCCTTACATGGACTGAAGCTTTCTTT. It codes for CASSLTWTEAFF.

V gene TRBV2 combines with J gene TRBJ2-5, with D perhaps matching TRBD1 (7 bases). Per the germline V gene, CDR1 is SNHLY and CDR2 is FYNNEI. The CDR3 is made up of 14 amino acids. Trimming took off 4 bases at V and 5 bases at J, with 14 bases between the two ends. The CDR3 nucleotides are TGTGCCAGCAGTGGGTCGACAGGGAGGGAGACCCAGTACTTC. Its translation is CASSGSTGRETQYF. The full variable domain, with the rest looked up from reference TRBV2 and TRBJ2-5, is EPEVTQTPSHQVTQMGQEVILRCVPISNHLYFYWYRQILGQKVEFLVSFYNNEISEKSEIFDDQFSVERPDGSNFTLKIRSTKLEDSAMYFCASSGSTGRETQYFGPGTRLLVL.

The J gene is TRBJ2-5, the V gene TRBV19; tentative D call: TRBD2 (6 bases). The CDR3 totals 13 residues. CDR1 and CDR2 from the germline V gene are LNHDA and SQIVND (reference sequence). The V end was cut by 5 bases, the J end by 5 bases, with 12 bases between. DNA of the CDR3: TGTGCCAGTAGTGGGGGAGGCGGTGAGACCCAGTACTTC. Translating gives CASSGGGGETQYF.

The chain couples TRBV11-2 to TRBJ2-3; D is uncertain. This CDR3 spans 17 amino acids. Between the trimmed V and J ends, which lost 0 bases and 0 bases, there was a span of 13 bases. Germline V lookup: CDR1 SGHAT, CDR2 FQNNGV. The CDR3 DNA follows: TGTGCCAGCAGCTTAGATTTAATCATTACTAGCACAGATACGCAGTATTTT. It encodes CASSLDLIITSTDTQYF.

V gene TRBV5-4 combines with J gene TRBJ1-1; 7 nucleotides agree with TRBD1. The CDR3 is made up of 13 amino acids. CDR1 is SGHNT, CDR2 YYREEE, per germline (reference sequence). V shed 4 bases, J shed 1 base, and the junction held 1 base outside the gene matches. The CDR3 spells CASSRTGNTEAFF. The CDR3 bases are TGTGCCAGCAGCCGGACAGGGAACACTGAAGCTTTCTTT.

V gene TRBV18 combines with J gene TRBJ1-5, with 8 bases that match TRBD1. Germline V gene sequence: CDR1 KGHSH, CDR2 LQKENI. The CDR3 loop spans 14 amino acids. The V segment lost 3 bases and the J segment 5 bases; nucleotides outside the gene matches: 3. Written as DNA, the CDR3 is TGTGCCAGCTCACCGGGACAGGCTGATCAGCCCCAGCATTTT. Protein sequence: CASSPGQADQPQHF.

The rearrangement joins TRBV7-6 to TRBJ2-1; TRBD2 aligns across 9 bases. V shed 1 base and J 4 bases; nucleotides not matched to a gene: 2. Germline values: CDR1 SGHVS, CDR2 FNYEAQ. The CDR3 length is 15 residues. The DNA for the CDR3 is TGTGCCAGCAGCTTAGGGGCGGGGGGGTACAATGAGCAGTTCTTC. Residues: CASSLGAGGYNEQFF.